The 7 T cell receptor beta chains presented below share a single source sample, sequenced in a study of T cells after yellow fever vaccination. Via MiXCR, TCRdb re-called the 5' RACE reads, giving one row per CDR3 protein. The table lists 96,000 or so distinct CDR3 sequences, about 8.8% of them singletons. The sequences come from CD8+ T cells not binding an NS4B(214-222) dextramer, sorted from PBMCs, collected more than 13 days after the first yellow fever vaccination. The receptors derive from a man between 18 and 29 years old who received the YFV17D yellow fever vaccine.

This clonotype showed up just a few times. The chain carries TRBV12-3 or TRBV12-4 and TRBJ2-3, with a weak D call TRBD2 (7 bases). CDR3 size: 15 residues. Trimming shortened V by 0 bases and J by 5 bases, and 12 bases separated the two germline ends. In nucleotides, the CDR3 is TGTGCCAGCAGTTTAGCGGGGGGGCTACGAGATACGCAGTATTTT. Translating gives CASSLAGGLRDTQYF.

The chain combines TRBV25-1 with TRBJ1-6; D uncertain. CDR1 and CDR2 (germline): MGHDK, SYGVNS. Trimming removed 8 bases at V and 10 bases at J, with 18 bases between. The CDR3 is made up of 14 amino acids. The CDR3 is CASGRVSMGSPLHF. DNA for the CDR3: TGTGCCAGCGGCCGGGTCTCAATGGGGTCACCCCTCCACTTT.

The V gene is TRBV6-5, the J gene TRBJ1-1; TRBD1 matches at 7 bases. The germline CDR1 and CDR2 sequences are MNHEY and SVGAGI. Losses at the gene ends were 4 bases for V and 4 bases for J; bases not matched to a gene: 9. CDR3 length: 15 residues. For the CDR3, the DNA is TGTGCCAGCAGTTCCCGACAGGGTCTCAGCACTGAAGCTTTCTTT. Amino acids: CASSSRQGLSTEAFF.

The chain is built from TRBV20-1 and TRBJ2-2; possibly TRBD1 or TRBD2 for D (5 bases each). The germline gives CDR1 DFQATT, CDR2 SNEGSKA (reference sequence). CDR3 size: 16 residues. V lost 5 bases, J lost 6 bases, and 22 bases lay in between. In nucleotides, the CDR3 is TGCAGTGCTCGATCCCAGGGACGGAAGGGATCCGGGGAGCTGTTTTTT. Protein product: CSARSQGRKGSGELFF.

This clonotype was observed many times. The chain carries TRBV20-1 and TRBJ2-1; the D is unclear. Germline CDR1 and CDR2: DFQATT and SNEGSKA (reference sequence). Trimming removed 7 bases from V and 3 bases from J, with 13 bases in between. The CDR3 consists of 13 residues. CDR3 nucleotides: TGCAGTGAATTTATTCCGGGCTACAATGAGCAGTTCTTC. Its translation: CSEFIPGYNEQFF.

The genes are TRBV20-1 and TRBJ2-1; TRBD2 is a possible D gene (6 bases). This CDR3 is built from 16 residues. V lost 4 bases and J 9 bases, leaving 25 bases between the germline ends. CDR1 and CDR2 from the germline V gene are DFQATT and SNEGSKA (reference sequence). The CDR3 region has the DNA TGCAGTGCTACCCCAAGACGGGGGTACATGGATGGTGAGCAGTTCTTC. Protein: CSATPRRGYMDGEQFF.

This clonotype was detected only once. This rearrangement joins TRBV3-1 to TRBJ2-2, with D unclear. Trimming removed 8 bases at V and 5 bases at J, with 27 bases between. CDR1 LGHDT and CDR2 YNNKEL come from the germline V gene (reference sequence). The CDR3 totals 18 residues. The CDR3, as DNA: TGTGCCAGCTCCCCAAATCAAGCCAAGGTCGACGCGACCGGGGAGCTGTTTTTT. Protein product: CASSPNQAKVDATGELFF.